Shown below are 24 T cell receptor beta chains from a single sample sequenced in a study of T cells after yellow fever vaccination (dated by TCRdb to the late 2010s). Libraries came from 5' RACE. The data were produced on an Illumina HiSeq 2500. TCRdb itself trimmed the public reads at Q25 with fastp, ran MiXCR and retained productive beta chains. CDR3 protein sequences are deduplicated, and each keeps its most common genes and DNA. For this sample the table gives some 500,000 distinct CDR3 sequences, of which about 14% were detected only once. The top ten clones comprise more than 13% of the sample. The treatment or condition tag for this specimen amounts to: live attenuated yellow fever vaccine strain. The source was PBMCs, collected on the day of the yellow fever booster vaccination. The source of these receptors is a man in his thirties or forties who received the YFV17D yellow fever vaccine.

The table lists this clonotype with a few counts. One end of the junction does not line up with germline, which may come from a read error. V gene TRBV27 combines with J gene TRBJ1-1; 9 bases match TRBD1. Germline CDR1 reads MNHEY; CDR2 reads SMNVEV (reference sequence). This CDR3 is 15 amino acids long. The CDR3 reads CASSLLGTGNSEAFF. For the CDR3, the DNA is TGTGCCAGCAGTTTATTGGGGACAGGGAACTCTGAAGCTTTCTTT.

V is TRBV11-2 and J is TRBJ2-5; unclear D gene. CDR1 and CDR2 (germline): SGHAT, FQNNGV. The CDR3 has 14 amino acids. The ends were cut back, 1 base at V and 4 bases at J, with 10 bases in the middle. The CDR3 DNA sequence: TGTGCCAGCAGCTTAGTATCGTACCGAGAGACCCAGTACTTC. Its protein product is CASSLVSYRETQYF.

This clonotype occurred many times. V gene TRBV12-3 or TRBV12-4 combines with J gene TRBJ2-3; D is possibly TRBD1 (6 bases). The ends were cut back, 4 bases at V and 5 bases at J, with 7 bases in the middle. This CDR3 spans 12 amino acids. The CDR3 spells CASSSRGDTQYF. CDR3 nucleotides: TGTGCCAGCAGTTCCAGGGGAGATACGCAGTATTTT.

The chain combines TRBV28 with TRBJ2-7; 8 bases agree with TRBD2. Per germline, CDR1 MDHEN and CDR2 SYDVKM. CDR3 length equals 15 residues. V was pared by 10 bases and J by 3 bases, with 14 bases of the junction left unmatched. This CDR3 reads CAILNSREGVYEQYF. The CDR3 DNA reads TGTGCCATCCTAAATTCCCGGGAGGGGGTCTACGAGCAGTACTTC.

CDR3 sequence (DNA): TGTGCCAGCAGCTTATTCAGGGAGGGCTTAAGCTCCTACGAGCAGTACTTC. Translated, it gives CASSLFREGLSSYEQYF. The J gene is TRBJ2-7, the V gene TRBV7-6, with 7 bases fitting TRBD2. The germline gives CDR1 SGHVS, CDR2 FNYEAQ. This CDR3 is 17 amino acids long. V dropped 2 bases and J dropped 0; count of bases not matched to a gene: 10.

This clonotype was observed many times. This chain links TRBV25-1 with TRBJ1-6; possible D gene TRBD1, 6 bases. With 3 bases removed from V and 10 bases from J, the gap between germline ends came to 13 bases. Germline assignment: CDR1 MGHDK and CDR2 SYGVNS. This CDR3 comprises 14 residues. The CDR3 region has the DNA TGTGCCAGCAGTGATGTGGGGGGCGGCTCACCCCTCCACTTT. Its translation is CASSDVGGGSPLHF.

CDR3 coding DNA: TGTGCCATCAGTGGGAAACTAGCGGGAGGAGTTTACGAGCAGTACTTC. Its protein is CAISGKLAGGVYEQYF. J is TRBJ2-7 and V is TRBV10-3; 12 nucleotides align to TRBD2. The germline V gene has CDR1 ENHRY and CDR2 SYGVKD. The J segment lost 4 bases and the V segment lost 4 bases, leaving 8 bases of the junction unmatched. The CDR3 has 16 amino acids.

J is TRBJ2-4 and V is TRBV5-6; D assignment may be TRBD1 or TRBD2 (6 bases each). The V gene's germline CDR1 is SGHDT and CDR2 YYEEEE. The CDR3 contains 13 residues. The V gene lost 4 bases and the J gene lost 5 bases, with 10 bases spanning the gap. DNA of the CDR3: TGTGCCAGCAGCCAAAGGGGGGAAAACATTCAGTACTTC. This gives the protein CASSQRGENIQYF.

This clonotype was picked up a small number of times. The V call is TRBV5-6, the J call TRBJ1-2; D is unclear. With 1 base removed from V and 1 base from J, the gap between germline ends came to 8 bases. The CDR3 sequence is 14 residues long. Germline CDR1 and CDR2: SGHDT and YYEEEE. The CDR3 nucleotides read TGTGCCAGCAGCTTGTTTAAGGTTAACTATGGCTACACCTTC. It encodes CASSLFKVNYGYTF.

In this sample, this clonotype turned up a few times. The chain recombines TRBV20-1 with TRBJ2-7; the D gene is possibly TRBD1 (6 bases). The CDR3 sequence is 15 residues long. V was shortened by 3 bases and J by 3 bases, with 18 bases between the two germline ends. Germline values: CDR1 DFQATT, CDR2 SNEGSKA (reference sequence). CDR3 in DNA: TGCAGTGCTAGTCGAGCTGGGGGACAAAACTACGAGCAGTACTTC. It is translated as CSASRAGGQNYEQYF.

The rearrangement joins TRBV19 to TRBJ2-2; D is possibly TRBD1 (5 bases). V shed 11 bases and J shed 0 bases, with 13 bases lying between them. This CDR3 region has 14 residues. Germline V gene lookup returns CDR1 LNHDA and CDR2 SQIVND (reference sequence). The CDR3 DNA sequence: TGTGCCTCCTACGACAGTACGAACACCGGGGAGCTGTTTTTT. This gives the protein CASYDSTNTGELFF.

The rearrangement links TRBV5-1 to TRBJ2-3; tentatively, D is TRBD1 or TRBD2 (6 bases each). Germline V gene data show CDR1 as SGHRS and CDR2 as YFSETQ. The CDR3 contains 16 residues. V was trimmed by 4 bases and J by 2 bases, leaving 17 bases between them. The CDR3 sequence is CASSKQGGTATDTQYF. CDR3 DNA: TGCGCCAGCAGCAAACAGGGAGGTACTGCCACAGATACGCAGTATTTT.

The CDR3 DNA is TGCAGTGCTAGAGAGAACTGGGTCGCCAAAAACATTCAGTACTTC. This encodes CSARENWVAKNIQYF. The V and J genes are TRBV20-1 and TRBJ2-4; D is uncertain. Trimming shortened V by 0 bases and J by 1 base, and 10 bases separated the two germline ends. The V gene's germline CDR1 is DFQATT and CDR2 SNEGSKA (reference sequence). The CDR3 is made up of 15 amino acids.

This clonotype was counted only a few times. This chain uses TRBV5-4 with TRBJ2-3, with 11 bases matching TRBD1. Germline trimming cut 7 bases from V and 8 bases from J; bases unmatched to any gene: 15. The CDR3 totals 16 residues. Per the germline V gene, CDR1 is SGHNT and CDR2 is YYREEE (reference sequence). In DNA form, the CDR3 reads TGTGCCAGCTCCTGGGACGGACAGGGGGCTGGCGGTACGCAGTATTTT. This sequence encodes CASSWDGQGAGGTQYF.

In this sample, this clonotype turned up a few times. V usage is TRBV2 and J usage is TRBJ1-6; no definite D call. The CDR3 runs 13 residues. V was trimmed by 11 bases and J by 7 bases, leaving 15 bases between them. Per the germline V gene, CDR1 is SNHLY and CDR2 is FYNNEI. The CDR3 here is CAGRADGNSPLHF. In DNA form, the CDR3 reads TGTGCCGGCCGAGCGGACGGCAATTCACCCCTCCACTTT.

The chain uses TRBV7-2 and TRBJ2-3; 11 nucleotides line up with TRBD2. J was trimmed by 6 bases and V by 5 bases; bases with no gene match: 7. This CDR3 region has 15 residues. Germline loops: CDR1 SGHTA, CDR2 FQGNSA. The CDR3 loop reads CASSVVAGGPDTQYF. The CDR3 DNA reads TGTGCCAGCAGCGTCGTAGCGGGAGGGCCTGATACGCAGTATTTT.

This clonotype was seen more than once but under ten times. The chain has TRBV6-1 and TRBJ1-2; TRBD1 agrees at 7 bases. CDR3 length: 13 amino acids. Germline CDR1 and CDR2: MNHNS and SASEGT. J gave up 6 bases and V 9 bases, and 10 bases lay outside the gene matches. CDR3 sequence: CASQNRGAHGYTF. DNA for the CDR3: TGTGCCAGTCAAAACAGGGGCGCCCATGGCTACACCTTC.

In its sample, this clonotype was seen many times. The V gene is TRBV18, the J gene TRBJ2-2; D ambiguous. CDR3 length equals 13 residues. With 3 bases removed from V and 6 bases from J, the gap between germline ends came to 8 bases. CDR1 and CDR2 from the germline V gene are KGHSH and LQKENI. The CDR3 is CASSPPGPGELFF. CDR3 in DNA: TGTGCCAGCTCACCGCCAGGCCCCGGGGAGCTGTTTTTT.

This clonotype came up a few times. The V call is TRBV6-2 or TRBV6-3, the J call TRBJ2-7, with TRBD2 matching over 7 bases. CDR3 length equals 16 residues. J lost 6 bases, V lost 7 bases, and 18 bases had no gene match. Germline CDR1 and CDR2: MNHEY and SVGEGT. The CDR3 reads CASNSERLASHFEQYF. In nucleotides, the CDR3 is TGTGCCAGCAATTCCGAACGACTAGCATCCCACTTCGAGCAGTACTTC.

This chain uses TRBV10-2 with TRBJ2-1; the D is unclear. The germline V and J ends were trimmed by 2 bases and 0 bases, with 11 bases remaining between them. The germline V gene has CDR1 WSHSY and CDR2 SAAADI. The CDR3 loop spans 16 amino acids. The CDR3 region is CASSEPGRTSYNEQFF. CDR3 sequence (DNA): TGCGCCAGCAGTGAGCCAGGCCGAACCTCCTACAATGAGCAGTTCTTC.

The chain recombines TRBV5-1 with TRBJ2-1; a weak D match, TRBD2 (6 bases). V lost 0 bases and J lost 1, with 11 bases in between. The germline V gene encodes CDR1 SGHRS and CDR2 YFSETQ. This CDR3 comprises 16 residues. As DNA, the CDR3 is TGCGCCAGCAGCTTGGCCGCGGGGTTTTCCTACAATGAGCAGTTCTTC. Its protein is CASSLAAGFSYNEQFF.

The genes are TRBV7-6 and TRBJ1-1, with 7 bases identical to TRBD1. The J segment lost 4 bases and the V segment lost 2 bases, leaving 1 base of the junction unmatched. Looked up from germline, CDR1 is SGHVS and CDR2 is FNYEAQ. The CDR3 length is 13 residues. CDR3 in DNA: TGTGCCAGCAGCTTAACAGGGGTCACTGAAGCTTTCTTT. Residues: CASSLTGVTEAFF.

This sequence joins TRBV20-1 and TRBJ1-1; no clear D. The CDR3 loop spans 13 amino acids. The V end was cut by 0 bases, the J end by 1 base, with 6 bases between. Germline-derived CDR1 and CDR2 are DFQATT and SNEGSKA (reference sequence). The DNA for the CDR3 is TGCAGTGCTAGAGATAATGAGAACACTGAAGCTTTCTTT. Protein product: CSARDNENTEAFF.

This chain joins TRBV29-1 and TRBJ2-7; 9 bases match TRBD1. V lost 6 bases and J lost 6; bases outside the gene matches: 12. The CDR3 spans 14 residues. From germline, CDR1 is SQVTM and CDR2 ANQGSEA. The DNA of the CDR3 is TGCAGCGTCGGGTTGGGGACAGGGTTGGTCGAGCAGTACTTC. It encodes CSVGLGTGLVEQYF.